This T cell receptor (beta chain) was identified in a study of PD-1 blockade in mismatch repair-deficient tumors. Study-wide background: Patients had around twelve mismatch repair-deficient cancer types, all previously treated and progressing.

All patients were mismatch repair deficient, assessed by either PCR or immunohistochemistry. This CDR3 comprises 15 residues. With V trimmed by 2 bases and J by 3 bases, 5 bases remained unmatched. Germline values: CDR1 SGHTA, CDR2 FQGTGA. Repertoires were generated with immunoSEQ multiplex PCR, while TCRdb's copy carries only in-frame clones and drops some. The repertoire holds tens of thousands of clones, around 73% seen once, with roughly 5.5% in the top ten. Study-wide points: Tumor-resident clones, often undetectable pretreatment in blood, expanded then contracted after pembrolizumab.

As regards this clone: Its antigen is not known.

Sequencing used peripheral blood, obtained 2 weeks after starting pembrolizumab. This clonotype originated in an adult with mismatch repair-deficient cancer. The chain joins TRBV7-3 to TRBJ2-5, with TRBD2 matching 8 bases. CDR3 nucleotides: TGTGCCAGCAGCTTAGGGACTAGTGAAGAAGAGACCCAGTACTTC. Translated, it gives CASSLGTSEEETQYF.